Below, 26 T cell receptor beta chains from the same sample are listed, as sequenced in a study of immune evolution from preneoplasia to lung adenocarcinoma. Profiled with immunoSEQ multiplex PCR; TCRdb holds only in-frame clones, not every one. Of about 5,700 clones in the sample, roughly four fifths were seen once. Sequencing was done on a sample of FFPE adjacent normal lung tissue. These receptor sequences come from a person aged 65 to 85 with lung adenocarcinoma.

This sequence joins TRBV9 and TRBJ2-2, with a tentative D call TRBD1 (6 bases). Germline V lookup: CDR1 SGDLS, CDR2 YYNGEE. The CDR3 is 15 amino acids. Trimming pared 3 bases from V and 1 base from J, leaving 10 bases between. The CDR3 coding sequence is TGTGCCAGCAGCGAGGGACACGAGAACACCGGGGAGCTGTTTTTT. Its translation is CASSEGHENTGELFF.

This chain joins TRBV27 and TRBJ2-7; TRBD1 matches at 9 bases. CDR3 size: 14 residues. The germline V gene has CDR1 MNHEY and CDR2 SMNVEV (reference sequence). Trimming took 5 bases from V and 0 from J; bases not matched to a gene: 2. The CDR3: CASSGQGSSYEQYF. The CDR3 DNA sequence: TGTGCCAGCAGTGGACAGGGGAGCTCCTACGAGCAGTACTTC.

This chain uses TRBV5-4 with TRBJ2-7; the D gene is possibly TRBD1 (5 bases). V shed 4 bases and J shed 2 bases, with 13 bases lying between them. There are 14 residues in the CDR3. Germline V gene lookup returns CDR1 SGHNT and CDR2 YYREEE (reference sequence). CDR3 nucleotides: TGTGCCAGCAGCACTCCGGACATAACCTACGAGCAGTACTTC. Its protein is CASSTPDITYEQYF.

In its sample, this clone was seen a few times. This chain links TRBV4-2 with TRBJ1-1; unclear D gene. Deletions cut 4 bases from V and 7 bases from J, with 19 bases between. CDR1 LGHNA and CDR2 YNFKEQ come from the germline V gene. CDR3 size: 15 residues. CDR3 nucleotide sequence: TGTGCCAGCAGCCGGCCCAATGAACTATCGAATGAAGCTTTCTTT. Translation gives CASSRPNELSNEAFF.

This sequence joins TRBV6-5 and TRBJ2-7, with 8 bases identical to TRBD1. J gave up 1 base and V 5 bases, and 4 bases lay outside the gene matches. The CDR3 runs to 14 residues. Germline V gene data show CDR1 as MNHEY and CDR2 as SVGAGI. The CDR3 DNA reads TGTGCCAGCAGTGTAGGACAGGGTTCCTACGAGCAGTACTTC. Translated: CASSVGQGSYEQYF.

The genes are TRBV28 and TRBJ1-1; tentatively, D is TRBD1 (5 bases). The CDR3 runs to 14 residues. V gave up 3 bases and J gave up 4 bases, with 12 bases separating them. Germline V CDR1 and CDR2: MDHEN, SYDVKM. The CDR3 loop is CASSFRAGITEAFF. The CDR3 DNA sequence: TGTGCCAGCAGTTTTCGGGCAGGGATCACTGAAGCTTTCTTT.

This clone has only one observation. This chain connects TRBV28 to TRBJ2-3, with D tentatively TRBD1 (6 bases). V dropped 4 bases and J dropped 0 bases, with 14 bases sitting between them. CDR1 and CDR2 (germline): MDHEN, SYDVKM. This CDR3 comprises 16 residues. CDR3 sequence reads: CASSSWTEPSTDTQYF. CDR3 DNA: TGTGCCAGCAGTTCATGGACAGAGCCGAGCACAGATACGCAGTATTTT.

Only one count was recorded for this clone. Written as DNA, the CDR3 is TGTGCCAGCAGCTCATATAGCGGGGTGAGCTCCTACGAGCAGTACTTC. It codes for CASSSYSGVSSYEQYF. The V gene is TRBV7-8, the J gene TRBJ2-7; 8 nucleotides match TRBD2. The CDR3 has 16 residues. The germline CDR1 and CDR2 sequences are SGHVS and FQNEAQ. V lost 4 bases and J lost 0; bases outside the gene matches: 8.

CDR3 region: CASSLMGTDTQYF. DNA for the CDR3: TGTGCCAGCAGCTTGATGGGCACAGATACGCAGTATTTT. The chain is built from TRBV7-2 and TRBJ2-3; D is unclear. Between the trimmed V and J ends, which lost 3 bases and 1 base, there was a span of 5 bases. This CDR3 has 13 amino acids. Germline values: CDR1 SGHTA, CDR2 FQGNSA.

The chain employs TRBV10-1 and TRBJ2-1, with D unresolved. V was trimmed by 0 bases and J by 0 bases, leaving 9 bases between them. The CDR3 runs 16 residues. Germline V gene sequence: CDR1 WNHNN, CDR2 SYGVQD (reference sequence). The CDR3 DNA reads as TGCGCCAGCAGTGAGTCTTCGGCGGCCTCCTACAATGAGCAGTTCTTC. This translates into CASSESSAASYNEQFF.

This rearrangement joins TRBV5-6 to TRBJ2-1, with D possibly being TRBD2 (6 bases). The CDR3 totals 15 residues. The germline V and J ends were trimmed by 4 bases and 8 bases, with 19 bases remaining between them. Germline loops: CDR1 SGHDT, CDR2 YYEEEE. The CDR3 DNA reads as TGTGCCAGCAGCCCCCGGCGGTCTAGCGCATATGAGCAGTTCTTC. This encodes CASSPRRSSAYEQFF.

CDR3 sequence: CASSSGTGVSEQYF. CDR3 nucleotides: TGTGCCAGCAGCAGCGGGACAGGGGTTTCCGAGCAGTACTTC. The chain carries TRBV9 and TRBJ2-7; TRBD1 aligns across 10 bases. The CDR3 has 14 residues. Losses at the gene ends were 4 bases for V and 6 bases for J; bases not matched to a gene: 7. Germline-derived CDR1 and CDR2 are SGDLS and YYNGEE.

The gene calls are TRBV9 and TRBJ2-2; a weak D match, TRBD2 (6 bases). V was cut by 1 base and J by 7 bases, with 14 bases left in between. The germline V gene encodes CDR1 SGDLS and CDR2 YYNGEE. The CDR3 has 15 residues. In DNA form, the CDR3 reads TGTGCCAGCAGCGTAAGGTCTAGCGCTAACGGGGAGCTGTTTTTT. Encoded protein: CASSVRSSANGELFF.

The chain is built from TRBV5-1 and TRBJ1-1, with D possibly matching TRBD1 (6 bases). Per the germline V gene, CDR1 is SGHRS and CDR2 is YFSETQ. The CDR3 runs to 16 residues. The ends were cut back, 0 bases at V and 0 bases at J, with 12 bases in the middle. CDR3: CASSLDPGAMNTEAFF. CDR3 DNA sequence: TGCGCCAGCAGCTTGGACCCGGGGGCAATGAACACTGAAGCTTTCTTT.

The genes are TRBV13 and TRBJ2-5; TRBD1 agrees at 9 bases. In germline, CDR1 is PRHDT, CDR2 FYEKMQ (reference sequence). The J segment lost 5 bases and the V segment lost 0 bases, leaving 4 bases of the junction unmatched. The CDR3 sequence is 15 residues long. CDR3 coding DNA: TGTGCCAGCAGCTTAGGAAGGACAGGGGAGGAGACCCAGTACTTC. It is translated as CASSLGRTGEETQYF. Full variable domain (outside the CDR3, taken from reference TRBV13 and TRBJ2-5): AAGVIQSPRHLIKEKRETATLKCYPIPRHDTVYWYQQGPGQDPQFLISFYEKMQSDKGSIPDRFSAQQFSDYHSELNMSSLELGDSALYFCASSLGRTGEETQYFGPGTRLLVL.

This chain connects TRBV29-1 to TRBJ1-2, with D unclear. Trimming shortened V by 3 bases and J by 1 base, and 6 bases separated the two germline ends. CDR1 is SQVTM and CDR2 is ANQGSEA in the germline V gene. The CDR3 is 12 amino acids. The CDR3 spells CSVDSVNYGYTF. CDR3 sequence (DNA): TGCAGCGTTGACAGTGTTAACTATGGCTACACCTTC.

V gene TRBV29-1 combines with J gene TRBJ1-2; 10 bases fit TRBD1. The CDR3 is made up of 16 amino acids. The V segment lost 4 bases and the J segment 6 bases; nucleotides outside the gene matches: 14. CDR1 SQVTM and CDR2 ANQGSEA come from the germline V gene. For the CDR3, the DNA is TGCAGCGTTGTGGGACCCGACCCCGGGACAGGGGATGGCTACACCTTC. Translation: CSVVGPDPGTGDGYTF.

This chain links TRBV30 with TRBJ1-6; no definite D call. Germline V gene data show CDR1 as GTSNPN and CDR2 as SVGIG (reference sequence). This CDR3 contains 13 residues. V was pared by 0 bases and J by 8 bases, with 8 bases between. For the CDR3, the DNA is TGTGCCTGGAGTGTAACAAAACATTCACCCCTCCACTTT. As protein: CAWSVTKHSPLHF. Full variable domain (remainder filled in from reference TRBV30 and TRBJ1-6): SQTIHQWPATLVQPVGSPLSLECTVEGTSNPNLYWYRQAAGRGLQLLFYSVGIGQISSEVPQNLSASRPQDRQFILSSKKLLLSDSGFYLCAWSVTKHSPLHFGNGTRLTVT.

This clone was recorded a few times. The rearrangement links TRBV19 to TRBJ2-1; weak D call: TRBD2 (7 bases). Germline-derived CDR1 and CDR2 are LNHDA and SQIVND (reference sequence). Trimming stripped 2 bases from V and 5 bases from J, with 13 bases between. The CDR3 runs 15 residues. The CDR3 loop reads CASSISGGGNNEQFF. In nucleotides, the CDR3 is TGTGCCAGTAGTATATCGGGGGGCGGGAACAATGAGCAGTTCTTC.

The genes are TRBV13 and TRBJ2-6; D call uncertain. The CDR3 sequence is 15 residues long. Germline V gene sequence: CDR1 PRHDT, CDR2 FYEKMQ (reference sequence). With 4 bases removed from V and 0 bases from J, the gap between germline ends came to 7 bases. CDR3 loop: CASSWGSSGANVLTF. CDR3 DNA sequence: TGTGCCAGCAGCTGGGGTAGCTCTGGGGCCAACGTCCTGACTTTC.

The V call is TRBV2, the J call TRBJ1-1; D is uncertain. Trimming took 2 bases from V and 3 from J, leaving 7 bases between them. In germline, CDR1 is SNHLY, CDR2 FYNNEI. The CDR3 runs 13 residues. The CDR3 bases are TGTGCCAGCAGTGAAAACAGCTACACTGAAGCTTTCTTT. Translated: CASSENSYTEAFF.

This clone was found a few times. The rearrangement uses TRBV29-1 and TRBJ2-3; TRBD1 matches 10 bases. The CDR3 covers 13 residues. Germline values: CDR1 SQVTM, CDR2 ANQGSEA. Trimming cost V 6 bases and J 5 bases; bases outside gene matches: 5. CDR3 nucleotide sequence: TGCAGCGTCCGGACAGGGGGAGGAGATACGCAGTATTTT. It specifies CSVRTGGGDTQYF.

This clone was seen more than once but under ten times. This chain connects TRBV5-1 to TRBJ2-3, with 9 bases aligning to TRBD2. Per germline, CDR1 SGHRS and CDR2 YFSETQ. The CDR3 spans 16 residues. The V gene end was trimmed by 4 bases and the J gene end by 1 base; junction bases not matched to a gene: 7. The CDR3 DNA is TGCGCCAGCAGCCCGAACGTAGCGGGGGGCACAGATACGCAGTATTTT. Translated: CASSPNVAGGTDTQYF.

The count of this clone is one. The chain employs TRBV29-1 and TRBJ1-1, with a tentative D call TRBD1 (5 bases). CDR3 size: 15 residues. The germline V gene has CDR1 SQVTM and CDR2 ANQGSEA. Trimming shortened V by 3 bases and J by 4 bases, and 18 bases separated the two germline ends. CDR3 sequence reads: CSVDSTGIPGTEAFF. In DNA, the CDR3 is TGCAGCGTTGACTCCACAGGCATCCCTGGCACTGAAGCTTTCTTT. The variable domain in full, completed from reference TRBV29-1 and TRBJ1-1, reads SAVISQKPSRDICQRGTSLTIQCQVDSQVTMMFWYRQQPGQSLTLIATANQGSEATYESGFVIDKFPISRPNLTFSTLTVSNMSPEDSSIYLCSVDSTGIPGTEAFFGQGTRLTVV.

This chain connects TRBV6-5 to TRBJ1-2, with D perhaps TRBD1 (6 bases). Germline V lookup: CDR1 MNHEY, CDR2 SVGAGI. The CDR3 has 15 amino acids. V lost 2 bases and J lost 4, with 14 bases in between. In DNA, the CDR3 is TGTGCCAGCAGTTACGAGTTCAGGGGAGTCTATGGCTACACCTTC. Protein: CASSYEFRGVYGYTF.

The rearrangement links TRBV7-9 to TRBJ1-5, with D perhaps TRBD1 (5 bases). The CDR3 runs to 13 residues. CDR1 SEHNR and CDR2 FQNEAQ come from the germline V gene (reference sequence). V gave up 5 bases and J gave up 5 bases, with 10 bases separating them. The CDR3 sequence is CASSGQGDQPQHF. In DNA form, the CDR3 reads TGTGCCAGCAGCGGCCAGGGCGATCAGCCCCAGCATTTT.